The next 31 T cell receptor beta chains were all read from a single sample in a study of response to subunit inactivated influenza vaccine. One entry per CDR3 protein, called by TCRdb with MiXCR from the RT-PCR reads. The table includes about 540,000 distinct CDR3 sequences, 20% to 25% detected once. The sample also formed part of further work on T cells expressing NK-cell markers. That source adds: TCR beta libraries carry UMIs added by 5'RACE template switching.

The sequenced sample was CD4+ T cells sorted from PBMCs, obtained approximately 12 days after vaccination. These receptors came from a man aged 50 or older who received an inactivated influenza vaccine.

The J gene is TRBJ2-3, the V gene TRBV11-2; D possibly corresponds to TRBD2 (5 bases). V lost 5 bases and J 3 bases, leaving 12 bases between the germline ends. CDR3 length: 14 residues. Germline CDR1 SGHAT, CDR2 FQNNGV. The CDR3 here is CASSRGRLTDTQYF. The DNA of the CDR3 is TGTGCCAGCAGCCGCGGGCGCTTGACAGATACGCAGTATTTT.

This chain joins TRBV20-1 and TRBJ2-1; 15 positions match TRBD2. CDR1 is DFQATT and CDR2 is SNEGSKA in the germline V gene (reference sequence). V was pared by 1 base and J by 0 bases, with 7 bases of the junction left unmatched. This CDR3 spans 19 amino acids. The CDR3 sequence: CSARAGLAGGRSSYNEQFF. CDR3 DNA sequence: TGCAGTGCTAGAGCGGGACTAGCGGGGGGTCGGAGCTCCTACAATGAGCAGTTCTTC.

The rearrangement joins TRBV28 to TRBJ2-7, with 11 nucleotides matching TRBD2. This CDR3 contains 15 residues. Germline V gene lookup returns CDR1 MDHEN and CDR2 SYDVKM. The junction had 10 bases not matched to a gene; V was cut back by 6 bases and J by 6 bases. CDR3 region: CASSPHSGGASEQYF. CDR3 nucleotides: TGTGCCAGCAGCCCCCATAGCGGGGGGGCCAGCGAGCAGTACTTC.

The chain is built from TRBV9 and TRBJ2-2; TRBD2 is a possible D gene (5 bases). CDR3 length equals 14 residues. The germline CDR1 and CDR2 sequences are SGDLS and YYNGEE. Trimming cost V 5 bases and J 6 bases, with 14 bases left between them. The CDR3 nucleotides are TGTGCCAGCAGAGCAAGCGTCGGGGCCGGGGAGCTGTTTTTT. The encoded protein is CASRASVGAGELFF.

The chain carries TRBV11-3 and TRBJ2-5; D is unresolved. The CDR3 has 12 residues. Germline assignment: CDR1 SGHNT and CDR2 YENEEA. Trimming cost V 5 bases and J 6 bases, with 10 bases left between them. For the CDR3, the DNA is TGTGCCAGCAGCCGCGGAAGTCAGACCCAGTACTTC. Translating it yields CASSRGSQTQYF. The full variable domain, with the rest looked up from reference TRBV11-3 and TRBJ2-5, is EAGVVQSPRYKIIEKKQPVAFWCNPISGHNTLYWYLQNLGQGPELLIRYENEEAVDDSQLPKDRFSAERLKGVDSTLKIQPAELGDSAVYLCASSRGSQTQYFGPGTRLLVL.

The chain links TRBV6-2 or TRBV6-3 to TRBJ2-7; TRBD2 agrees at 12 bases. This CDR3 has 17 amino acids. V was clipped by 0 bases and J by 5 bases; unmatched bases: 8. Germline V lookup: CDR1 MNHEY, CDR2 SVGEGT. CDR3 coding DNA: TGTGCCAGCAGTTACTCGGTGACTAGCGGGGGACGAGACGAGCAGTACTTC. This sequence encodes CASSYSVTSGGRDEQYF.

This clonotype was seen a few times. The CDR3 loop is CASSPQGQTNQPQHF. Written as DNA, the CDR3 is TGTGCCAGCAGCCCACAGGGGCAGACCAATCAGCCCCAGCATTTT. The rearrangement links TRBV7-2 to TRBJ1-5, with 7 bases aligning to TRBD1. The germline CDR1 and CDR2 sequences are SGHTA and FQGNSA. After removal of 5 bases from V and 3 bases from J, the junction contained 7 bases not matched to a gene. The CDR3 has 15 residues.

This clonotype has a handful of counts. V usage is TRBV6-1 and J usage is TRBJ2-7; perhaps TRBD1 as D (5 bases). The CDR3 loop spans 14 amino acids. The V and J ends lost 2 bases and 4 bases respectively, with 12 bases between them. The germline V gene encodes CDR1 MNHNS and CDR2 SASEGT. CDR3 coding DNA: TGTGCCAGCAGTGAAAGGTGGGGCAGTTACGAGCAGTACTTC. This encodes CASSERWGSYEQYF.

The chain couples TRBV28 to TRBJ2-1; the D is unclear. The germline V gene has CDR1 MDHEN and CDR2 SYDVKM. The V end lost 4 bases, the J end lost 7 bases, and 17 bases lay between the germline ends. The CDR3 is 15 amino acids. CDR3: CASSSGDVKGNEQFF. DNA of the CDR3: TGTGCCAGCAGTTCAGGAGACGTTAAAGGGAATGAGCAGTTCTTC.

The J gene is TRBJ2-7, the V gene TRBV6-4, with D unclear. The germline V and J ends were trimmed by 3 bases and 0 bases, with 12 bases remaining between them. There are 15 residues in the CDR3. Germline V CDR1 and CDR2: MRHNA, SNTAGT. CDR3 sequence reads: CASSEFRAPSYEQYF. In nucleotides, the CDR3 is TGTGCCAGCAGTGAATTCCGGGCCCCCTCCTACGAGCAGTACTTC.

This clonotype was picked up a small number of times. The CDR3 spells CASSGPSSYEQYF. Written as DNA, the CDR3 is TGTGCCAGCAGCGGACCCTCATCCTACGAGCAGTACTTC. The chain couples TRBV9 to TRBJ2-7; no firm D call. V was cut by 3 bases and J by 1 base, with 8 bases left in between. Per the germline V gene, CDR1 is SGDLS and CDR2 is YYNGEE. The CDR3 covers 13 residues.

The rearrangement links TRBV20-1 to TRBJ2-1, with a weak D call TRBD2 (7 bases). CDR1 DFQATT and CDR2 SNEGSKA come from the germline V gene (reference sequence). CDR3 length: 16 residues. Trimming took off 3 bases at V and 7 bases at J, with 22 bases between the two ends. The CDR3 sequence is CSAREPGGTQGNEQFF. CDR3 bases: TGCAGTGCTAGGGAACCCGGGGGGACCCAGGGGAATGAGCAGTTCTTC.

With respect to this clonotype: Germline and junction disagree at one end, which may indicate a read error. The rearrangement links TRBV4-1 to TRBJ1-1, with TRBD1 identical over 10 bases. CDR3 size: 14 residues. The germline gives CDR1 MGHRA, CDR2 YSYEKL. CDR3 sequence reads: CVSSFRDRGPEAFF. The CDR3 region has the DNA TGCGTCAGCAGCTTCCGGGACAGGGGCCCGGAAGCTTTCTTT.

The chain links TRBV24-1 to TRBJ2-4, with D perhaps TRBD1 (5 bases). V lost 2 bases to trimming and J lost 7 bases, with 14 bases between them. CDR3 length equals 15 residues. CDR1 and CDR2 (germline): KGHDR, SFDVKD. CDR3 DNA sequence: TGTGCCACCAGTGATTCGCAGGGTAGTAGGAACATTCAGTACTTC. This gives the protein CATSDSQGSRNIQYF.

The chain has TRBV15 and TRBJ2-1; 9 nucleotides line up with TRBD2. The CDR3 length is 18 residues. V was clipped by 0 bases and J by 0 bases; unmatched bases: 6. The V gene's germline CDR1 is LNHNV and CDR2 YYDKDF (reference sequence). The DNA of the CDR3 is TGTGCCACCAGCAGAGATCAGGCGGGGGGGAGCTCCTACAATGAGCAGTTCTTC. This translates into CATSRDQAGGSSYNEQFF.

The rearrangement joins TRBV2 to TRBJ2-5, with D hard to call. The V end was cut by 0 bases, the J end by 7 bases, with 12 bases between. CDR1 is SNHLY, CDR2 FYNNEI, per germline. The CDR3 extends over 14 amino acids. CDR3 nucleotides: TGTGCCAGCAGTGAAGCCGGACGGCCACGGACCCAGTACTTC. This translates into CASSEAGRPRTQYF.

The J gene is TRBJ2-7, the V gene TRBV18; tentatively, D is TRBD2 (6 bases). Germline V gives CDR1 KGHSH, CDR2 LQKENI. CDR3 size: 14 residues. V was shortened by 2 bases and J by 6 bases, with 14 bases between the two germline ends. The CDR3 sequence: CASSPSVQGGEQYF. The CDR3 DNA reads TGTGCCAGCTCACCATCCGTTCAGGGAGGCGAGCAGTACTTC.

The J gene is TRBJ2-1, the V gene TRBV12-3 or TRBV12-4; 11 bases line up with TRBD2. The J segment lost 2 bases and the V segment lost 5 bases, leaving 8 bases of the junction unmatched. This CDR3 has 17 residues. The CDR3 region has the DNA TGTGCCAGCAGTCACAAAGGTAGCGGGAGGGCCTACAATGAGCAGTTCTTC. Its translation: CASSHKGSGRAYNEQFF.

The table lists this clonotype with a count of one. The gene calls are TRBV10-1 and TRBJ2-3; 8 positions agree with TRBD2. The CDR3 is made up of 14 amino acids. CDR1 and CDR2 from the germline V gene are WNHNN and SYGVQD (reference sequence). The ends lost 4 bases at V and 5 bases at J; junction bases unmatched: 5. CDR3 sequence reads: CASSGSGAGDTQYF. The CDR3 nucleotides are TGCGCCAGCAGTGGTAGCGGGGCGGGAGATACGCAGTATTTT.

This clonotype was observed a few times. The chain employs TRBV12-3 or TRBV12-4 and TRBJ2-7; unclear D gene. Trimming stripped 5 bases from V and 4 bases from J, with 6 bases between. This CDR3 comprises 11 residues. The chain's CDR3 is CASSALYEQYF. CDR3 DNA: TGTGCCAGCAGTGCCCTGTACGAGCAGTACTTC.

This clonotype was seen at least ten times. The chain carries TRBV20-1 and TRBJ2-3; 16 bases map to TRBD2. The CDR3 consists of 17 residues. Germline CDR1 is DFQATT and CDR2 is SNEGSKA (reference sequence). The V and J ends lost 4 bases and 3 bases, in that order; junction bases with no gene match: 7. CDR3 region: CSAKGTSGRAGTDTQYF. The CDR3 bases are TGCAGTGCTAAAGGGACTAGCGGGAGGGCCGGAACAGATACGCAGTATTTT.

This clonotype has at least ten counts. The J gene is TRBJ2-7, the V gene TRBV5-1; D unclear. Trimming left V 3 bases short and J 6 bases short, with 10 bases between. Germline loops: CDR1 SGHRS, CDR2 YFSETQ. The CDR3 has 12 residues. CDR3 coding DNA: TGCGCCAGCAGCTACGATAGGGCCGAGCAGTACTTC. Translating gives CASSYDRAEQYF.

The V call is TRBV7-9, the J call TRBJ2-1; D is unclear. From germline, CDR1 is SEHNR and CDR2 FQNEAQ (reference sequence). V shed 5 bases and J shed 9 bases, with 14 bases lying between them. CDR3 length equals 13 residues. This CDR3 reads CASSPTGVTEQFF. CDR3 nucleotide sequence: TGTGCCAGCAGCCCTACGGGCGTCACTGAGCAGTTCTTC.

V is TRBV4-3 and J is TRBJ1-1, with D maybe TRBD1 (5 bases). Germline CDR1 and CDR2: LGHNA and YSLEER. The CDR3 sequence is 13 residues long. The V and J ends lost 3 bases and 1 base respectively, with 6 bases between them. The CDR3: CASSHTGNTEAFF. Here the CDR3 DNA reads TGCGCCAGCAGCCATACAGGGAACACTGAAGCTTTCTTT.

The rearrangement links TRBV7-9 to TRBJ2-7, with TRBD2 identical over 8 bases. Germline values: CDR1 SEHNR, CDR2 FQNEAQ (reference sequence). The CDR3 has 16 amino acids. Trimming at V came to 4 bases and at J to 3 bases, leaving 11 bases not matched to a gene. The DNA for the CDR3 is TGTGCCAGCAGCTGGGCGGGTAGCGGGAACTTCTACGAGCAGTACTTC. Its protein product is CASSWAGSGNFYEQYF.

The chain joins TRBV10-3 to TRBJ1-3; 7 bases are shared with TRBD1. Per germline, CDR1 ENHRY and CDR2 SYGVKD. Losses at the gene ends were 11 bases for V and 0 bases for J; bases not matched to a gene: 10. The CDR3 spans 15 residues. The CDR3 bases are TGTGCCGCCCTGGGGGGACAGATCTCTGGAAACACCATATATTTT. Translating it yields CAALGGQISGNTIYF.

CDR3 sequence: CSAQGAGANVLTF. Written as DNA, the CDR3 is TGCAGTGCCCAGGGGGCTGGGGCCAACGTCCTGACTTTC. V gene TRBV20-1 combines with J gene TRBJ2-6, with 7 nucleotides matching TRBD1. Germline loops: CDR1 DFQATT, CDR2 SNEGSKA (reference sequence). J gave up 2 bases and V 6 bases, and 1 base lay outside the gene matches. This CDR3 spans 13 amino acids.

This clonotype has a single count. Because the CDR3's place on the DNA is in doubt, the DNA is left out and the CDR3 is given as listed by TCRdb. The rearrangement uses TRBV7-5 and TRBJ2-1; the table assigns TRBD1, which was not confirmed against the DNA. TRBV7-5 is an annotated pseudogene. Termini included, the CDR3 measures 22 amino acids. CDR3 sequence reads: CISVSEAWTGTGACRSADEQFF.

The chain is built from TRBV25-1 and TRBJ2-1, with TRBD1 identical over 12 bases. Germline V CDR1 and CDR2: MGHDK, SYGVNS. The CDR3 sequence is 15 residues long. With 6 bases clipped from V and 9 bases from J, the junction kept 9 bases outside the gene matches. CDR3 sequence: CASRDRGTGGSEQFF. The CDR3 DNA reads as TGTGCCAGCAGGGACCGAGGGACAGGGGGCAGTGAGCAGTTCTTC.

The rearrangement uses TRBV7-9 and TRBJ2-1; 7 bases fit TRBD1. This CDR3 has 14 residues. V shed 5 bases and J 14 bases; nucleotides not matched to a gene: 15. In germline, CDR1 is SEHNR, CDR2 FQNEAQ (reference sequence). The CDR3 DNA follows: TGTGCCAGCAGCGGCATGTCCCCTGGGGACAGAAAGTTCTTC. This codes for CASSGMSPGDRKFF. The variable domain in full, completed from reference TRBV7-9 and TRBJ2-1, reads DTGVSQNPRHKITKRGQNVTFRCDPISEHNRLYWYRQTLGQGPEFLTYFQNEAQLEKSRLLSDRFSAERPKGSFSTLEIQRTEQGDSAMYLCASSGMSPGDRKFFGPGTRLTVL.

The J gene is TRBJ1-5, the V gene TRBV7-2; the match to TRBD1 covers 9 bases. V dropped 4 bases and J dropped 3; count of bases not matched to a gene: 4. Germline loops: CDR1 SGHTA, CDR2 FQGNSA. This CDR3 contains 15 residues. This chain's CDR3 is CASSSGQGLNQPQHF. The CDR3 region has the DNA TGTGCCAGCAGCTCGGGACAGGGCCTCAATCAGCCCCAGCATTTT.